This T cell receptor (beta chain) originates from a study of PD-1 blockade in classical Hodgkin lymphoma. Assay used: immunoSEQ multiplex PCR; TCRdb lists only in-frame clones, some missing. The table lists approximately 27,000 clones, 85% to 90% of them singletons. A note on this clone: Its antigen is as yet unknown.

General study findings and limits: The authors have not defined what causes the repertoire differences, possibly disease activity or prior therapy. Before treatment, complete responders showed about the same diversity as newly diagnosed patients.

Each patient's relapse followed autologous stem cell transplantation, and brentuximab vedotin exposure varied. V was cut by 6 bases and J by 0 bases, with 18 bases left in between. The germline V gene encodes CDR1 SNHLY and CDR2 FYNNEI. The CDR3 is 17 amino acids. The material sequenced was peripheral blood mononuclear cells (PBMCs), taken at baseline. The receptor comes from a human donor with classical Hodgkin lymphoma. This rearrangement joins TRBV2 to TRBJ1-5; D is unclear. The DNA for the CDR3 is TGTGCCAGCAGCGCTTCTAAGTTTGGCTATAGCAATCAGCCCCAGCATTTT. Its translation is CASSASKFGYSNQPQHF.